Following are 11 T cell receptor beta chains from one sample sequenced in a study of a mutant IDH1 vaccine in newly diagnosed glioma. Their antigen targets remain unknown. Sequencing used immunoSEQ multiplex PCR; TCRdb keeps in-frame clones, though not all of them. The sample consists of some 60,000 clones, under 85% of them appearing once. Time point meaning: week 47, end of study. A single vaccine dose contained 300 ug of mutant IDH1 20-mer peptide, and topical imiquimod was used with it. The material sequenced was PBMCs, taken from a glioma patient whose treatment included an IDH1 peptide vaccine. The receptors were gathered from a man aged 25 to 40 with glioma.

This clone appeared once. The J gene is TRBJ1-1, the V gene TRBV18; D not resolved. The CDR3 is made up of 14 amino acids. V was cut by 2 bases and J by 1 base, with 8 bases left in between. Germline V gene sequence: CDR1 KGHSH, CDR2 LQKENI. DNA for the CDR3: TGTGCCAGCTCACCAGTGACAAGGAACACTGAAGCTTTCTTT. This codes for CASSPVTRNTEAFF.

The chain is built from TRBV28 and TRBJ2-5; D might be TRBD1 or TRBD2, each matching 5 bases. CDR3 length: 15 residues. Between the trimmed V and J ends, which lost 7 bases and 5 bases, there was a span of 20 bases. Germline CDR1 reads MDHEN; CDR2 reads SYDVKM. The CDR3 nucleotides are TGTGCCAGCAATCCCGGGTCGAGCTGGGGGGAGACCCAGTACTTC. This sequence encodes CASNPGSSWGETQYF.

The chain has TRBV7-2 and TRBJ1-3; D gene unclear. The CDR3 spans 15 residues. V shed 4 bases and J shed 0 bases, with 10 bases lying between them. The germline gives CDR1 SGHTA, CDR2 FQGNSA. CDR3 region: CASSSPVSSGNTIYF. The CDR3 DNA follows: TGTGCCAGCAGCTCTCCAGTTAGCTCTGGAAACACCATATATTTT.

The chain has TRBV7-9 and TRBJ1-1; TRBD1 matches 7 bases. With V trimmed by 5 bases and J by 5 bases, 20 bases remained unmatched. Germline CDR1 SEHNR, CDR2 FQNEAQ (reference sequence). The CDR3 is 18 residues long. CDR3 protein: CASSPGRGQRGGRTEAFF. The CDR3 DNA sequence: TGTGCCAGCAGCCCAGGTAGGGGACAGAGGGGCGGTAGGACTGAAGCTTTCTTT.

The V and J genes are TRBV10-1 and TRBJ2-2, with D possibly matching TRBD2 (5 bases). Between the trimmed V and J ends, which lost 8 bases and 5 bases, there was a span of 12 bases. The CDR3 length is 13 residues. Germline-derived CDR1 and CDR2 are WNHNN and SYGVQD (reference sequence). CDR3 protein: CASPWRRTGELFF. In DNA, the CDR3 is TGCGCCAGCCCGTGGAGGAGGACCGGGGAGCTGTTTTTT.

This rearrangement joins TRBV7-9 to TRBJ2-2; the D gene is possibly TRBD1 (6 bases). Germline values: CDR1 SEHNR, CDR2 FQNEAQ (reference sequence). V dropped 4 bases and J dropped 7 bases, with 10 bases sitting between them. There are 13 residues in the CDR3. CDR3 DNA sequence: TGTGCCAGCAGCTCATACAGGGTCGGGGAGCTGTTTTTT. This encodes CASSSYRVGELFF.

The J gene is TRBJ2-3, the V gene TRBV7-9; tentatively, D is TRBD1 (5 bases). Trimming stripped 5 bases from V and 0 bases from J, with 15 bases between. The CDR3 has 16 amino acids. The V gene's germline CDR1 is SEHNR and CDR2 FQNEAQ (reference sequence). The CDR3 spells CASSRPQGRSTDTQYF. The CDR3 DNA follows: TGTGCCAGCAGCCGACCCCAGGGCCGGAGCACAGATACGCAGTATTTT.

V gene TRBV28 combines with J gene TRBJ1-1; 8 nucleotides line up with TRBD1. Germline V CDR1 and CDR2: MDHEN, SYDVKM. The CDR3 covers 17 residues. Trimming cost V 4 bases and J 0 bases; bases outside gene matches: 10. CDR3 loop: CASSSRTGSAVNTEAFF. The CDR3 coding sequence is TGTGCCAGCAGTTCCCGGACAGGGAGTGCCGTGAACACTGAAGCTTTCTTT.

J is TRBJ2-7 and V is TRBV2; a possible D gene is TRBD1 (6 bases). V was clipped by 8 bases and J by 6 bases, with 20 bases between them. Per germline, CDR1 SNHLY and CDR2 FYNNEI. The CDR3 covers 14 residues. The CDR3 bases are TGTGCCAGCGGACCCCCACCACAGGGATTCGAGCAGTACTTC. It translates to CASGPPPQGFEQYF. The full variable domain, completed using reference TRBV2 and TRBJ2-7, is EPEVTQTPSHQVTQMGQEVILRCVPISNHLYFYWYRQILGQKVEFLVSFYNNEISEKSEIFDDQFSVERPDGSNFTLKIRSTKLEDSAMYFCASGPPPQGFEQYFGPGTRLTVT.

In this sample, this clone turned up a few times. V usage is TRBV2 and J usage is TRBJ1-5; a weak D match, TRBD1 (6 bases). The ends were cut back, 4 bases at V and 4 bases at J, with 11 bases in the middle. CDR1 is SNHLY, CDR2 FYNNEI, per germline. This CDR3 contains 14 residues. The CDR3 DNA is TGTGCCAGCAGTGGGGGGACACGGAATCAGCCCCAGCATTTT. This codes for CASSGGTRNQPQHF.

The chain recombines TRBV5-4 with TRBJ2-5; TRBD2 aligns across 8 bases. The V gene end was trimmed by 4 bases and the J gene end by 11 bases; junction bases not matched to a gene: 13. Germline CDR1 and CDR2: SGHNT and YYREEE (reference sequence). This CDR3 comprises 14 residues. The CDR3 coding sequence is TGTGCCAGCAGCCCCTCCGGGGGGGCGGGTGAGCAGTACTTC. It translates to CASSPSGGAGEQYF.